Following are 21 T cell receptor beta chains from one sample sequenced in a study of blood T cells in healthy people across ages. For the second PCR, which ran for 7 to 11 cycles, a sample-barcoded 5' primer and a J-beta primer mix were used. TCRdb recomputed calls from the 5' RACE reads with MiXCR, one row per CDR3 protein. Among around 320,000 distinct CDR3 sequences listed, 27% were seen once. The specimen sequenced was blood. Source of these receptors: a woman in her sixties or seventies in good health.

There are many counts of this clonotype. The chain couples TRBV3-1 to TRBJ2-5, with D possibly being TRBD2 (6 bases). The CDR3 totals 19 residues. In germline, CDR1 is LGHDT, CDR2 YNNKEL (reference sequence). V lost 0 bases to trimming and J lost 2 bases, with 22 bases between them. The CDR3 loop is CASSQDPAKVGLLQETQYF. CDR3 nucleotide sequence: TGTGCCAGCAGCCAAGATCCAGCGAAGGTGGGACTCCTTCAAGAGACCCAGTACTTC.

The chain has TRBV28 and TRBJ2-6; 9 nucleotides align to TRBD2. Germline lookup yields CDR1 MDHEN and CDR2 SYDVKM. With 10 bases clipped from V and 0 bases from J, the junction kept 10 bases outside the gene matches. This CDR3 contains 17 residues. The CDR3 bases are TGTGCCACCTCCGATCTAGCGGGGTACTCTGGGGCCAACGTCCTGACTTTC. This encodes CATSDLAGYSGANVLTF.

At least ten counts were recorded for this clonotype. This chain's CDR3 is CASSQESGQPQHF. The DNA for the CDR3 is TGTGCCAGCAGCCAAGAGTCGGGGCAGCCCCAGCATTTT. The V call is TRBV7-6, the J call TRBJ1-5; D gene uncertain. CDR1 is SGHVS and CDR2 is FNYEAQ in the germline V gene. V lost 5 bases, J lost 7 bases, and 12 bases lay in between. There are 13 residues in the CDR3.

The CDR3 region is CSVHGTSYEQFF. The CDR3 DNA reads as TGCAGCGTCCACGGGACTAGCTATGAGCAGTTCTTC. The gene calls are TRBV29-1 and TRBJ2-1; 9 bases are shared with TRBD2. Looked up from germline, CDR1 is SQVTM and CDR2 is ANQGSEA. J was trimmed by 8 bases and V by 6 bases; bases with no gene match: 5. The CDR3 extends over 12 amino acids.

V and J are TRBV18 and TRBJ1-2, with D possibly matching TRBD1 (5 bases). Between the trimmed V and J ends, which lost 3 bases and 4 bases, there was a span of 15 bases. Germline V gene lookup returns CDR1 KGHSH and CDR2 LQKENI. The CDR3 sequence is 15 residues long. The CDR3 region has the DNA TGTGCCAGCTCACCTTCCCCAGAGGGACCCTATGGCTACACCTTC. Translated: CASSPSPEGPYGYTF.

The chain uses TRBV7-3 and TRBJ1-6; no clear D. V lost 1 base and J 9 bases, leaving 13 bases between the germline ends. The CDR3 has 15 residues. Germline lookup yields CDR1 SGHTA and CDR2 FQGTGA. CDR3 loop: CASSLNPTAGSPLHF. For the CDR3, the DNA is TGTGCCAGCAGCTTAAACCCAACGGCGGGTTCACCCCTCCACTTT.

V usage is TRBV7-2 and J usage is TRBJ2-1; the match to TRBD2 covers 8 bases. The V gene end was trimmed by 5 bases and the J gene end by 7 bases; junction bases not matched to a gene: 16. The CDR3 length is 17 residues. Germline CDR1 reads SGHTA; CDR2 reads FQGNSA. CDR3 loop: CASSLVLSPGLGNEQFF. In nucleotides, the CDR3 is TGTGCCAGCAGCCTCGTCCTCTCCCCGGGACTAGGTAATGAGCAGTTCTTC.

This clonotype was counted once. This chain connects TRBV25-1 to TRBJ2-4; 7 bases fit TRBD1. The CDR3 covers 18 residues. CDR1 and CDR2 from the germline V gene are MGHDK and SYGVNS. The V and J ends lost 3 bases and 8 bases, in that order; junction bases with no gene match: 19. The CDR3 DNA follows: TGTGCCAGCAGTGACAGTCGGAGGAGGACAGGAAGATTGGACATTCAGTACTTC. This translates into CASSDSRRRTGRLDIQYF. The whole variable domain, remainder taken from reference TRBV25-1 and TRBJ2-4, is EADIYQTPRYLVIGTGKKITLECSQTMGHDKMYWYQQDPGMELHLIHYSYGVNSTEKGDLSSESTVSRIRTEHFPLTLESARPSHTSQYLCASSDSRRRTGRLDIQYFGAGTRLSVL.

The rearrangement uses TRBV29-1 and TRBJ1-1; D may be TRBD1 (5 bases). Germline lookup yields CDR1 SQVTM and CDR2 ANQGSEA. V lost 1 base, J lost 1 base, and 13 bases lay in between. This CDR3 comprises 15 residues. CDR3 DNA: TGCAGCGTTGAAGGGTATGGGACGGCGAACACTGAAGCTTTCTTT. Translation: CSVEGYGTANTEAFF.

V and J are TRBV7-9 and TRBJ1-5, with a possible D match to TRBD1 (6 bases). Per germline, CDR1 SEHNR and CDR2 FQNEAQ (reference sequence). The length of the CDR3 is 14 residues. V was pared by 4 bases and J by 3 bases, with 10 bases between. The CDR3 loop reads CASSSNRDNQPQHF. CDR3 bases: TGTGCCAGCAGCTCGAACAGGGACAATCAGCCCCAGCATTTT.

This clonotype was seen a few times. The V call is TRBV20-1, the J call TRBJ1-2; D ambiguous. Per the germline V gene, CDR1 is DFQATT and CDR2 is SNEGSKA (reference sequence). Trimming shortened V by 5 bases and J by 7 bases, and 5 bases separated the two germline ends. This CDR3 spans 9 amino acids. This CDR3 is CSADGGYTF. The CDR3 region has the DNA TGCAGTGCTGACGGTGGCTACACCTTC.

This sequence joins TRBV6-1 and TRBJ2-7; D gene unclear. The CDR3 consists of 12 residues. V gave up 7 bases and J gave up 0 bases, with 7 bases separating them. The germline V gene has CDR1 MNHNS and CDR2 SASEGT. The CDR3 sequence is CASTTLSYEQYF. The CDR3 coding sequence is TGTGCCAGCACCACACTCTCCTACGAGCAGTACTTC.

This chain's CDR3 is CASSLDIGAYEQYF. The DNA of the CDR3 is TGCGCCAGCAGCTTGGATATAGGGGCCTACGAGCAGTACTTC. J is TRBJ2-7 and V is TRBV5-1, with D possibly TRBD1 on 5 matching bases. Trimming stripped 0 bases from V and 2 bases from J, with 9 bases between. CDR3 length equals 14 residues. Germline loops: CDR1 SGHRS, CDR2 YFSETQ.

This clonotype was seen more than once but under ten times. This sequence joins TRBV28 and TRBJ1-1; D may be TRBD1 (6 bases). The CDR3 runs 12 residues. Germline CDR1 and CDR2: MDHEN and SYDVKM. The ends were cut back, 3 bases at V and 8 bases at J, with 10 bases in the middle. CDR3: CASSFRGGEAFF. Here the CDR3 DNA reads TGTGCCAGCAGTTTCAGGGGTGGAGAAGCTTTCTTT.

CDR3 sequence reads: CASSWGTLSYEQYF. CDR3 nucleotides: TGTGCCAGCAGTTGGGGTACCCTCTCCTACGAGCAGTACTTC. The rearrangement links TRBV6-1 to TRBJ2-7; unclear D gene. With 5 bases removed from V and 0 bases from J, the gap between germline ends came to 11 bases. The CDR3 consists of 14 residues. Germline V gene data show CDR1 as MNHNS and CDR2 as SASEGT.

This rearrangement joins TRBV29-1 to TRBJ2-3, with D possibly being TRBD1 (6 bases). V lost 6 bases and J lost 8, with 21 bases in between. Germline assignment: CDR1 SQVTM and CDR2 ANQGSEA. CDR3 size: 14 residues. CDR3 loop: CSVSNPRGEGTQYF. CDR3 DNA sequence: TGCAGCGTCTCTAACCCCAGGGGCGAAGGTACGCAGTATTTT.

This clonotype was observed a handful of times. This sequence joins TRBV7-2 and TRBJ2-4; 16 bases line up with TRBD2. There are 19 residues in the CDR3. V trimming: 5 bases; J trimming: 3 bases; junction bases outside the gene matches: 10. Per the germline V gene, CDR1 is SGHTA and CDR2 is FQGNSA. CDR3 sequence: CASSPEGLAGGLSKNIQYF. DNA for the CDR3: TGTGCCAGCAGCCCAGAGGGACTAGCGGGAGGGCTAAGCAAAAACATTCAGTACTTC.

This clonotype was counted between two and nine times. The V and J genes are TRBV19 and TRBJ2-7; 10 bases match TRBD2. Germline lookup yields CDR1 LNHDA and CDR2 SQIVND (reference sequence). The CDR3 covers 21 residues. Trimming removed 6 bases from V and 0 bases from J; junction bases left unmatched: 23. CDR3 sequence reads: CASRLTGRTFSGLADSYEQYF. The DNA for the CDR3 is TGTGCCAGTAGGCTTACAGGTCGTACCTTTTCCGGACTAGCGGACTCCTACGAGCAGTACTTC.

This rearrangement joins TRBV7-6 to TRBJ1-2; D unresolved. Germline lookup yields CDR1 SGHVS and CDR2 FNYEAQ. The V end lost 1 base, the J end lost 0 bases, and 9 bases lay between the germline ends. This CDR3 is built from 15 residues. The CDR3 protein is CASSLEGSPNYGYTF. DNA of the CDR3: TGTGCCAGCAGCTTAGAGGGCAGCCCTAACTATGGCTACACCTTC.

This clonotype came up many times. The V call is TRBV12-3 or TRBV12-4, the J call TRBJ1-4; possibly TRBD1 for D (6 bases). The CDR3 runs 15 residues. The germline V and J ends were trimmed by 3 bases and 0 bases, with 8 bases remaining between them. The DNA of the CDR3 is TGTGCCAGCAGTTTGGGGACAACAACTAATGAAAAACTGTTTTTT. As protein: CASSLGTTTNEKLFF.

CDR3 in DNA: TGTGCCAGCAGTTACTCATGGGCAGGGTCAGATACGCAGTATTTT. Its protein is CASSYSWAGSDTQYF. The chain links TRBV6-5 to TRBJ2-3; a possible D gene is TRBD1 (5 bases). Deletions cut 0 bases from V and 4 bases from J, with 11 bases between. Germline assignment: CDR1 MNHEY and CDR2 SVGAGI. The CDR3 sequence is 15 residues long.